This TCR beta chain was sequenced for a study of cytomegalovirus exposure and HLA in healthy donors. Study overall: In an early release, HLA-typed donors contributed 75 million to 85 million unique TCR sequences.

With regard to this clone: Its matching antigen is unknown.

Points from the study as a whole: Within a later analysis, the majority of CMV-associated TCR beta chains appeared HLA-restricted.

The study ran its PCR with 60 Vbeta and 13 Jbeta primers. Sequencing used immunoSEQ multiplex PCR; TCRdb keeps in-frame clones, though not all of them. The sample records over 130,000 clones, 55% to 80% being singletons. The clonotype originates from a woman aged 55-75 years in good health and CMV-seropositive. Sequencing was done on a sample of PBMCs.

CDR3 in amino acids: CASCRGPGPYEQYF. The CDR3 nucleotides are TGTGCCAGCTGCAGGGGGCCAGGGCCCTACGAGCAGTACTTC. The rearrangement uses TRBV27 and TRBJ2-7, with 8 bases identical to TRBD1. The V and J ends lost 8 bases and 2 bases, in that order; junction bases with no gene match: 8. The CDR3 contains 14 residues. Germline V gene data show CDR1 as MNHEY and CDR2 as SMNVEV (reference sequence).